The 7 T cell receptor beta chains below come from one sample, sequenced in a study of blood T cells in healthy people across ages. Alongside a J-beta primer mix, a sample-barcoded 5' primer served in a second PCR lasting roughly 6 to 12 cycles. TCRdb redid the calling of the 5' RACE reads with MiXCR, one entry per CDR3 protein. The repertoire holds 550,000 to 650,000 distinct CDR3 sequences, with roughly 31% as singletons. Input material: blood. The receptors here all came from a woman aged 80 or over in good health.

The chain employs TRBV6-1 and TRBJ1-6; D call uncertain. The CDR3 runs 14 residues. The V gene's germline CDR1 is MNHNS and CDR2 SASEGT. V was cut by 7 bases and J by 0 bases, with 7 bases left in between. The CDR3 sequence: CASTGGSYNSPLHF. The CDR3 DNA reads TGTGCCAGCACGGGCGGCTCCTATAATTCACCCCTCCACTTT.

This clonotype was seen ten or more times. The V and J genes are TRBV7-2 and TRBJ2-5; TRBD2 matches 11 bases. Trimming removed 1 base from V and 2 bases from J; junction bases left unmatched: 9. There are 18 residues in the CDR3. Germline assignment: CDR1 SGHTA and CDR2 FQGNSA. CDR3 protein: CASSLELAGAWRQETQYF. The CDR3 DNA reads TGTGCCAGCAGCTTAGAACTAGCGGGGGCCTGGAGGCAAGAGACCCAGTACTTC.

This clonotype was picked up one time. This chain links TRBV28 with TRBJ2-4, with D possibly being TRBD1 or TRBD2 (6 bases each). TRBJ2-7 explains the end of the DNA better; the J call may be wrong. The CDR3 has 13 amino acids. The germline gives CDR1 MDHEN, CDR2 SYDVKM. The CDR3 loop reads CASRGGGRYEQYF. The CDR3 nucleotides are TGTGCCAGCAGAGGGGGAGGCCGCTACGAGCAGTACTTC.

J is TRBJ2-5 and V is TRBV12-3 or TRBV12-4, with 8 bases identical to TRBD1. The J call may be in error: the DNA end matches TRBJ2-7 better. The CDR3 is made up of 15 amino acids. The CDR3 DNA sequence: TGTGCCAGCAGTTTTAGACAGGGGAGAGCATACGAGCAGTACTTC. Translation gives CASSFRQGRAYEQYF.

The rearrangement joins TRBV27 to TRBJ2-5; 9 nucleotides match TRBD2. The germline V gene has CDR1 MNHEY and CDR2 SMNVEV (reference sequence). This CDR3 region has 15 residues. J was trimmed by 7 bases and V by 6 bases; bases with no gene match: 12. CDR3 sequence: CASRPQPPLAGTQYF. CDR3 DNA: TGTGCCAGCAGGCCACAACCCCCACTAGCGGGGACCCAGTACTTC.

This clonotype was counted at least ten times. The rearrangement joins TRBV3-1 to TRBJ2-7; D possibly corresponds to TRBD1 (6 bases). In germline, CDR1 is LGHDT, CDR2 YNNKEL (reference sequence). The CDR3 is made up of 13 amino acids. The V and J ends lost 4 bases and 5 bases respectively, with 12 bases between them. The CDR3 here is CASSRKDSNEQYF. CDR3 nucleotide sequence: TGTGCCAGCAGCCGAAAGGACAGTAACGAGCAGTACTTC.

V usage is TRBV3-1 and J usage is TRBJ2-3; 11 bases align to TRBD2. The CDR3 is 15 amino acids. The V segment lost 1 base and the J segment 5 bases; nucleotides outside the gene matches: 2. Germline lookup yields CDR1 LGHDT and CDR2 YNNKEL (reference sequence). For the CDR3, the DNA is TGTGCCAGCAGCCAAGGACTAGCGGGGCTAGATACGCAGTATTTT. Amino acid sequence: CASSQGLAGLDTQYF.